A single sample is the source of the 2 T cell receptor beta chains below, sequenced in a study of identical twins. TCRdb re-called the 5' RACE reads with MiXCR, one entry per CDR3 protein. The sample holds just under 550,000 distinct CDR3 sequences, roughly 15% seen once. This same sample was also part of a study on yellow fever vaccine responses in identical twins.

Sequenced: CD4+ T cells sorted from blood. The source of these receptors is a woman aged 18-29 years in good health.

V is TRBV18 and J is TRBJ2-5, with TRBD1 as a possible D gene (6 bases). Looked up from germline, CDR1 is KGHSH and CDR2 is LQKENI. The V end lost 2 bases, the J end lost 4 bases, and 11 bases lay between the germline ends. This CDR3 region has 14 residues. The CDR3, as DNA: TGTGCCAGCTCACCATCCCAGGGGTTAGAGACCCAGTACTTC. It encodes CASSPSQGLETQYF.

V gene TRBV28 combines with J gene TRBJ2-7; maybe TRBD2 (6 bases). Trimming shortened V by 6 bases and J by 1 base, and 19 bases separated the two germline ends. The CDR3 spans 16 residues. The germline gives CDR1 MDHEN, CDR2 SYDVKM. The CDR3 loop is CASRPRTIRTSYEQYF. For the CDR3, the DNA is TGTGCCAGCAGGCCCCGGACTATCCGAACTTCCTACGAGCAGTACTTC.